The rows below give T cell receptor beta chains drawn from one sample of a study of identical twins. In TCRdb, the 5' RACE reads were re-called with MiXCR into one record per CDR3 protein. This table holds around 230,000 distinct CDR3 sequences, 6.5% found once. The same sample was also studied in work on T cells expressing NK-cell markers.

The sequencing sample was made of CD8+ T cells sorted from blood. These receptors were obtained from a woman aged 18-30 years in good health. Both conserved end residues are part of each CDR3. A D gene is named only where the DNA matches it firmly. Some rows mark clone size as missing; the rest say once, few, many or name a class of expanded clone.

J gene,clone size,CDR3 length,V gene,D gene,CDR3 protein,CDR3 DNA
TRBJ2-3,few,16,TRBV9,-,CASSDDTLKGTDTQYF,TGTGCCAGCAGCGACGACACTTTAAAGGGCACAGATACGCAGTATTTT
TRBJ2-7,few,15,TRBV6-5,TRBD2,CASSWRTSGDYEQYF,TGTGCCAGCAGTTGGCGGACTAGCGGGGACTACGAGCAGTACTTC
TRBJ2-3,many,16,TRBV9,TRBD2,CASSARGGGPTDTQYF,TGTGCCAGCAGCGCCCGGGGGGGGGGCCCCACAGATACGCAGTATTTT
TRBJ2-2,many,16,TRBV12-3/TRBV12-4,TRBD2,CASGQSGGVNTGELFF,TGTGCCAGCGGACAAAGCGGGGGGGTTAACACCGGGGAGCTGTTTTTT
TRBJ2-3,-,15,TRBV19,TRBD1,CASSYTGVNADTQYF,TGTGCCAGTAGTTATACAGGGGTCAACGCAGATACGCAGTATTTT
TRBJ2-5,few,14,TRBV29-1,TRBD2,CSVASGEYQETQYF,TGCAGCGTTGCGAGCGGGGAGTACCAAGAGACCCAGTACTTC
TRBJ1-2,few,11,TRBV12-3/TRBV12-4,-,CASSLAQGYTF,TGTGCCAGCAGCCTAGCGCAGGGCTACACCTTC
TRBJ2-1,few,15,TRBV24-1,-,CATSAPGRSDNEQFF,TGTGCCACCAGTGCCCCCGGTAGGTCAGACAATGAGCAGTTCTTC
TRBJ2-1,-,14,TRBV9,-,CASSVAGVDNEQFF,TGTGCCAGCAGCGTAGCAGGGGTAGATAATGAGCAGTTCTTC
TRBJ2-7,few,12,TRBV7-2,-,CASSAGGGRGYF,TGTGCCAGCAGCGCCGGCGGCGGAAGGGGGTACTTC
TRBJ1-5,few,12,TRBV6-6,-,CASSEPGQPQHF,TGTGCCAGCAGCGAGCCGGGTCAGCCCCAGCATTTT
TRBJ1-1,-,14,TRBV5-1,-,CASSLVGEEAEAFF,TGCGCCAGCAGCTTGGTCGGGGAGGAGGCTGAAGCTTTCTTT
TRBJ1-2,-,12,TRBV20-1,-,CSAEASNYGYTF,TGCAGTGCTGAGGCTTCCAACTATGGCTACACCTTC
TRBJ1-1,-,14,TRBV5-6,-,CASSLSQGNTEAFF,TGTGCCAGCAGCCTATCACAGGGTAACACTGAAGCTTTCTTT
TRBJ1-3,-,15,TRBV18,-,CASRARRSLWNTIYF,TGTGCCAGTCGGGCCCGGAGGTCCCTTTGGAACACCATATATTTT
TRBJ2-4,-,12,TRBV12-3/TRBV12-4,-,CASRRGGSIQYF,TGTGCCAGCAGAAGAGGCGGATCCATTCAGTACTTC
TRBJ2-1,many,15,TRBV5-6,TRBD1,CASSATGDGYNEQFF,TGTGCCAGCAGCGCGACAGGGGACGGTTACAATGAGCAGTTCTTC
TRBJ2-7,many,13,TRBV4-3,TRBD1,CASSPWTGNEQYF,TGCGCCAGCAGCCCGTGGACAGGGAACGAGCAGTACTTC
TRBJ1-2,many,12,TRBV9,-,CASSDRVSGYTF,TGTGCCAGCAGCGACAGGGTCTCTGGCTACACCTTC
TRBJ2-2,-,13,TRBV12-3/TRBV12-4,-,CASTPIQYGELFF,TGTGCCAGCACCCCGATTCAGTACGGGGAGCTGTTTTTT
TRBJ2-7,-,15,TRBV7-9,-,CASSPGGGQDYEQYF,TGTGCCAGCAGCCCGGGGGGGGGACAGGACTACGAGCAGTACTTC
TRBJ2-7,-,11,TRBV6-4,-,CASNLTIEQYF,TGTGCCAGCAATTTAACGATCGAGCAGTACTTC
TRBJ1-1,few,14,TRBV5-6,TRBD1,CASSYSGGVYEAFF,TGTGCCAGCAGCTATTCAGGGGGCGTTTATGAAGCTTTCTTT
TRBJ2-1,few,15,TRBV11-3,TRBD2,CASSPWTSGGHKAFF,TGTGCCAGCAGCCCATGGACTAGCGGGGGCCATAAGGCGTTCTTC
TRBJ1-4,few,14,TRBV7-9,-,CASSSSDADEKLFF,TGTGCCAGCAGCTCGTCGGATGCGGATGAAAAACTGTTTTTT
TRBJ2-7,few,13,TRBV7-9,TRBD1,CASSPTGDYEQYF,TGTGCCAGCAGTCCGACAGGGGACTACGAGCAGTACTTC
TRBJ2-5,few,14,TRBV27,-,CASRRGGYQETQYF,TGTGCCAGCCGGAGGGGCGGCTACCAAGAGACCCAGTACTTC
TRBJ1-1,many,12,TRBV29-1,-,CSVEPRPGEAFF,TGCAGCGTTGAACCCCGGCCAGGGGAAGCTTTCTTT
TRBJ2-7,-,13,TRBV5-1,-,CASSWGRKYEQYF,TGCGCCAGCAGTTGGGGGAGAAAGTACGAGCAGTACTTC
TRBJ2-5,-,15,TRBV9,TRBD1,CASSVETGGLETQYF,TGTGCCAGCAGCGTAGAAACAGGGGGCCTTGAGACCCAGTACTTC
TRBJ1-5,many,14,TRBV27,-,CASSGGTSNQPQHF,TGTGCCAGCAGTGGCGGGACCAGCAATCAGCCCCAGCATTTT
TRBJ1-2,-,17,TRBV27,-,CASSLQRTGDPHYGYTF,TGTGCCAGCAGCCTTCAGAGGACGGGGGACCCCCACTATGGCTACACCTTC
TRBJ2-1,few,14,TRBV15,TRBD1,CATSRRDRAYEQFF,TGTGCCACCAGCAGAAGGGACAGGGCATATGAGCAGTTCTTC
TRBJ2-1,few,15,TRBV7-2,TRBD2,CASSHWTSGSDEQFF,TGTGCCAGCAGCCATTGGACTAGCGGGAGCGATGAGCAGTTCTTC
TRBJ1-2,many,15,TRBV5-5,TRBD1,CASSWGTGDHYGYTF,TGTGCCAGCAGCTGGGGGACAGGGGATCACTATGGCTACACCTTC
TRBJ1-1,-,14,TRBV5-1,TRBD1,CASSLVWTGRLAFF,TGCGCCAGCAGCTTGGTGTGGACAGGGAGGTTGGCTTTCTTT
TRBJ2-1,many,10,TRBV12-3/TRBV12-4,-,CASSFYEQFF,TGTGCCAGCAGTTTTTATGAGCAGTTCTTC